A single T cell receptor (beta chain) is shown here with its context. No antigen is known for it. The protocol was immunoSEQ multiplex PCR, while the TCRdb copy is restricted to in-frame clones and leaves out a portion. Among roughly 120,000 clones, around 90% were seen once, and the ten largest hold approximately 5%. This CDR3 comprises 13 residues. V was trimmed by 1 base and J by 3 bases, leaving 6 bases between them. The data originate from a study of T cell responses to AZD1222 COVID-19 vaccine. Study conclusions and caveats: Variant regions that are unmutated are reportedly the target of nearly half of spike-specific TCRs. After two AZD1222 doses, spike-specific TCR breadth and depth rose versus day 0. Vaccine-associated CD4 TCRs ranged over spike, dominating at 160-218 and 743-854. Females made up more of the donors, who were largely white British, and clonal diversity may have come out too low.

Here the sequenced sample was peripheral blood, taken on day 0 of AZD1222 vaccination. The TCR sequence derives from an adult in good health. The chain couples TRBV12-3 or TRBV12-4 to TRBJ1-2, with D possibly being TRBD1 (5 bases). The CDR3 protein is CASSLGGDYGYTF. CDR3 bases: TGTGCCAGCAGTTTAGGGGGGGACTATGGCTACACCTTC.